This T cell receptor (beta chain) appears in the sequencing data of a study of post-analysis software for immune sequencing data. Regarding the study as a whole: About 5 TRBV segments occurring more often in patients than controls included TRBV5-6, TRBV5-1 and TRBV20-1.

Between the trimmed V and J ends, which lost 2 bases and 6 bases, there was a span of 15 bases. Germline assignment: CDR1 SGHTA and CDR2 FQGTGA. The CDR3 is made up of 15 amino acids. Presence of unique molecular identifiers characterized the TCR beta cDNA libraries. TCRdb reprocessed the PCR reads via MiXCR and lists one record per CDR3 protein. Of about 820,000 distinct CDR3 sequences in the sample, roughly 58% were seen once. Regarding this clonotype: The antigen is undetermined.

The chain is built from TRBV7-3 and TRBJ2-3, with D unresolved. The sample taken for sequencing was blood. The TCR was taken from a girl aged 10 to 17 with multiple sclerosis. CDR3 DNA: TGTGCCAGCAGCTTAGCACCAGCTTACTACGATACGCAGTATTTT. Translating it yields CASSLAPAYYDTQYF.